The 21 T cell receptor beta chains below come from one sample, sequenced in a study of blood T cell repertoires in COVID-19. Method: immunoSEQ multiplex PCR; TCRdb's copy keeps in-frame clones and lacks some. The sample records approximately 240,000 clones, 80% to 85% being singletons. Sequenced sample: peripheral blood. The receptors come from a young woman who had recovered from COVID-19.

V is TRBV5-1 and J is TRBJ1-2; 10 bases fit TRBD1. Per germline, CDR1 SGHRS and CDR2 YFSETQ. With 4 bases clipped from V and 4 bases from J, the junction kept 7 bases outside the gene matches. The CDR3 contains 15 residues. The CDR3 sequence is CASSQDRGEIYGYTF. CDR3 in DNA: TGCGCCAGCAGCCAGGACAGGGGGGAAATCTATGGCTACACCTTC.

V gene TRBV28 combines with J gene TRBJ2-3, with TRBD2 as a possible D gene (7 bases). Germline V gene data show CDR1 as MDHEN and CDR2 as SYDVKM. This CDR3 comprises 18 residues. V was trimmed by 6 bases and J by 4 bases, leaving 26 bases between them. The CDR3 DNA is TGTGCCAGCAGACGAGGGGGGGGAGCTAAGAAATGGGCAGATACGCAGTATTTT. It translates to CASRRGGGAKKWADTQYF.

The rearrangement joins TRBV19 to TRBJ1-2; 9 nucleotides align to TRBD1. The CDR3 consists of 14 residues. Germline V gives CDR1 LNHDA, CDR2 SQIVND (reference sequence). V dropped 7 bases and J dropped 2; count of bases not matched to a gene: 5. The CDR3 coding sequence is TGTGCCAGTAATCGGGACAGGGTGAACTATGGCTACACCTTC. Protein sequence: CASNRDRVNYGYTF.

A single count supports this clone. This sequence joins TRBV5-5 and TRBJ2-7, with a possible D match to TRBD2 (6 bases). The CDR3 is 16 amino acids. Germline CDR1 SGHKS, CDR2 YYEKEE (reference sequence). Between the trimmed V and J ends, which lost 4 bases and 3 bases, there was a span of 20 bases. The CDR3 DNA is TGTGCCAGCAGCGTCGCTTTAGGCGGGACTGTCTACGAGCAGTACTTC. Amino acid sequence: CASSVALGGTVYEQYF.

This clone was seen a handful of times. V is TRBV11-3 and J is TRBJ2-1, with D perhaps TRBD2 (5 bases). There are 16 residues in the CDR3. Germline V gene data show CDR1 as SGHNT and CDR2 as YENEEA. V was cut by 6 bases and J by 10 bases, with 25 bases left in between. The CDR3: CASSPGRLEMGGEQFF. The CDR3 DNA is TGTGCCAGCAGTCCAGGCCGCCTAGAGATGGGCGGGGAGCAGTTCTTC.

This chain joins TRBV6-5 and TRBJ2-1; TRBD2 agrees at 7 bases. CDR3 length: 15 residues. Germline CDR1 reads MNHEY; CDR2 reads SVGAGI. V was pared by 7 bases and J by 3 bases, with 9 bases of the junction left unmatched. In DNA form, the CDR3 reads TGTGCCAGCACCGTCCTAGCGGCAATCTACAATGAGCAGTTCTTC. It encodes CASTVLAAIYNEQFF.

As concerns this clone: The identical CDR3 is also encoded by other nucleotide sequences in the sample. V is TRBV24-1 and J is TRBJ2-5; D ambiguous. V dropped 2 bases and J dropped 5 bases, with 8 bases sitting between them. Looked up from germline, CDR1 is KGHDR and CDR2 is SFDVKD. The CDR3 length is 13 residues. The CDR3 DNA reads as TGTGCCACCAGTGATTCCTTCCGGGAGACCCAGTACTTC. Protein product: CATSDSFRETQYF.

CDR3 region: CASSKGGESNYGYTF. The CDR3, as DNA: TGTGCCAGCAGTAAGGGGGGGGAAAGTAACTATGGCTACACCTTC. The V and J genes are TRBV3-1 (or the pseudogene TRBV3-2) and TRBJ1-2, with D maybe TRBD1 (6 bases). Germline CDR1 reads LGHDT; CDR2 reads YNNKEL (reference sequence). Trimming cost V 6 bases and J 1 base, with 15 bases left between them. This CDR3 has 15 amino acids.

Written as DNA, the CDR3 is TGTGCCAGCAGCGTAGAAACAGGTATCTACGAGCAGTACTTC. Residues: CASSVETGIYEQYF. The genes are TRBV9 and TRBJ2-7; the D gene is possibly TRBD1 (5 bases). V lost 0 bases and J lost 3, with 10 bases in between. This CDR3 comprises 14 residues. The V gene's germline CDR1 is SGDLS and CDR2 YYNGEE.

This chain connects TRBV7-9 to TRBJ1-5; perhaps TRBD1 as D (5 bases). CDR1 and CDR2 from the germline V gene are SEHNR and FQNEAQ (reference sequence). With 5 bases removed from V and 6 bases from J, the gap between germline ends came to 17 bases. The CDR3 length is 15 residues. CDR3 bases: TGTGCCAGCAGCCCGGCGGGGCTGCTTGGTCAGCCCCAGCATTTT. Its protein is CASSPAGLLGQPQHF.

This chain uses TRBV28 with TRBJ1-1, with TRBD1 identical over 8 bases. Germline V gives CDR1 MDHEN, CDR2 SYDVKM. This CDR3 region has 16 residues. J lost 7 bases, V lost 1 base, and 11 bases had no gene match. DNA for the CDR3: TGTGCCAGCAGTTTATCTGCCTCGGACAGGGATAATGAAGCTTTCTTT. Its protein is CASSLSASDRDNEAFF.

V usage is TRBV10-2 and J usage is TRBJ2-1, with 8 bases aligning to TRBD1. This CDR3 region has 18 residues. Germline CDR1 reads WSHSY; CDR2 reads SAAADI. Trimming at V came to 6 bases and at J to 4 bases, leaving 17 bases not matched to a gene. The CDR3: CASRHQLIGQGRYNEQFF. The CDR3 bases are TGCGCCAGCAGGCATCAACTGATCGGACAGGGTCGGTACAATGAGCAGTTCTTC.

This clone showed up just once. The chain employs TRBV11-2 and TRBJ2-7; possible D gene TRBD2, 6 bases. The CDR3 extends over 14 amino acids. Trimming pared 3 bases from V and 3 bases from J, leaving 12 bases between. CDR1 SGHAT and CDR2 FQNNGV come from the germline V gene. This CDR3 is CASSFGLTGYEQYF. DNA for the CDR3: TGTGCCAGCAGCTTCGGACTAACAGGCTACGAGCAGTACTTC.

This sequence joins TRBV28 and TRBJ1-4; D is unclear. Per the germline V gene, CDR1 is MDHEN and CDR2 is SYDVKM. The CDR3 contains 15 residues. The germline V and J ends were trimmed by 3 bases and 8 bases, with 16 bases remaining between them. The CDR3 sequence: CASSFRNPRNEKLFF. For the CDR3, the DNA is TGTGCCAGCAGTTTCCGTAACCCGCGGAACGAAAAACTGTTTTTT.

The rearrangement links TRBV5-1 to TRBJ2-5; 10 bases fit TRBD2. With V trimmed by 3 bases and J by 4 bases, 9 bases remained unmatched. CDR1 SGHRS and CDR2 YFSETQ come from the germline V gene. CDR3 size: 16 residues. The CDR3 reads CASSSNPSGSGETQYF. Here the CDR3 DNA reads TGCGCCAGCAGCTCGAACCCTAGCGGGAGCGGAGAGACCCAGTACTTC. Looking up the rest from reference TRBV5-1 and TRBJ2-5 gives the full variable domain: KAGVTQTPRYLIKTRGQQVTLSCSPISGHRSVSWYQQTPGQGLQFLFEYFSETQRNKGNFPGRFSGRQFSNSRSEMNVSTLELGDSALYLCASSSNPSGSGETQYFGPGTRLLVL.

In its sample, this clone was seen once. This chain joins TRBV30 and TRBJ1-5, with 8 nucleotides matching TRBD1. The CDR3 has 13 amino acids. Per germline, CDR1 GTSNPN and CDR2 SVGIG (reference sequence). The V gene end was trimmed by 2 bases and the J gene end by 5 bases; junction bases not matched to a gene: 2. DNA for the CDR3: TGTGCCTGGAGTTCACAGGGGGATCAGCCCCAGCATTTT. Protein: CAWSSQGDQPQHF. The whole variable domain, remainder taken from reference TRBV30 and TRBJ1-5, is SQTIHQWPATLVQPVGSPLSLECTVEGTSNPNLYWYRQAAGRGLQLLFYSVGIGQISSEVPQNLSASRPQDRQFILSSKKLLLSDSGFYLCAWSSQGDQPQHFGDGTRLSIL.

This chain links TRBV27 with TRBJ2-1; 7 bases match TRBD2. The CDR3 sequence is 14 residues long. Germline V gene data show CDR1 as MNHEY and CDR2 as SMNVEV (reference sequence). Germline trimming cut 9 bases from V and 9 bases from J; bases unmatched to any gene: 14. As DNA, the CDR3 is TGTGCCAGTCTGGGAGGCGGGAGCGGTACTGAGCAGTTCTTC. Translated: CASLGGGSGTEQFF.

The chain employs TRBV5-1 and TRBJ2-2, with 10 nucleotides matching TRBD2. The V segment lost 7 bases and the J segment 1 base; nucleotides outside the gene matches: 10. Germline CDR1 and CDR2: SGHRS and YFSETQ. This CDR3 has 17 residues. The CDR3 region has the DNA TGCGCCAGCTACGAACCCTGGACTAGCGGGAACACCGGGGAGCTGTTTTTT. Its translation: CASYEPWTSGNTGELFF.

The table lists this clone with a few counts. This chain joins TRBV28 and TRBJ1-6; tentatively, D is TRBD1 (6 bases). V lost 7 bases to trimming and J lost 9 bases, with 16 bases between them. This CDR3 contains 14 residues. Germline V gene lookup returns CDR1 MDHEN and CDR2 SYDVKM. CDR3: CASTRTAESSPLHF. The CDR3 nucleotides are TGTGCCAGCACCAGGACAGCCGAGAGTTCACCCCTCCACTTT.

The chain employs TRBV27 and TRBJ2-3, with a tentative D call TRBD1 (5 bases). Looked up from germline, CDR1 is MNHEY and CDR2 is SMNVEV (reference sequence). The length of the CDR3 is 15 residues. The ends were cut back, 3 bases at V and 4 bases at J, with 14 bases in the middle. The CDR3 here is CASSFTGPPPDTQYF. The CDR3 DNA reads TGTGCCAGCAGTTTCACAGGCCCTCCTCCAGATACGCAGTATTTT.

The chain joins TRBV20-1 to TRBJ2-3; maybe TRBD2 (5 bases). The CDR3 contains 11 residues. V was trimmed by 8 bases and J by 3 bases, leaving 9 bases between them. CDR1 DFQATT and CDR2 SNEGSKA come from the germline V gene (reference sequence). CDR3 amino acids: CSREGTDTQYF. The CDR3 DNA is TGCAGTCGAGAGGGAACAGATACGCAGTATTTT.